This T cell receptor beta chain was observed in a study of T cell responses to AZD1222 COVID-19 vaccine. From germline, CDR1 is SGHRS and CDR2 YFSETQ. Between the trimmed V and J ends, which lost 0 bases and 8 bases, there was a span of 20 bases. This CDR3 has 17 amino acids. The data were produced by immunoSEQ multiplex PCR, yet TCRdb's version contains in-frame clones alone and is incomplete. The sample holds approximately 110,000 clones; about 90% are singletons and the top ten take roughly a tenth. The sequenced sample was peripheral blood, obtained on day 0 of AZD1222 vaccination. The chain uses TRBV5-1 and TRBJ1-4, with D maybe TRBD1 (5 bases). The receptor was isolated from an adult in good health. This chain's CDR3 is CASSLGSGQPGLEKLFF. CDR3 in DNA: TGCGCCAGCAGCTTGGGATCGGGGCAGCCGGGCCTGGAAAAACTGTTTTTT. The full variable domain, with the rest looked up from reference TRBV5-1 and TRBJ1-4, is KAGVTQTPRYLIKTRGQQVTLSCSPISGHRSVSWYQQTPGQGLQFLFEYFSETQRNKGNFPGRFSGRQFSNSRSEMNVSTLELGDSALYLCASSLGSGQPGLEKLFFGSGTQLSVL.